The 5 T cell receptor beta chains below all came from one sample that was sequenced in a study of blood T cells in healthy people across ages. Next came a second PCR, run for about 6 to 11 cycles, which used a sample-barcoded 5' primer along with a J-beta primer mix. Using its own MiXCR run on the 5' RACE reads, TCRdb lists one record per CDR3 protein. The sample lists about 1.8 million distinct CDR3 sequences, about 50% occurring once. Sequenced input: blood. The receptors were sampled from a woman between 40 and 55 years old in good health.

The chain couples TRBV20-1 to TRBJ1-2, with a weak D call TRBD1 (5 bases). Germline assignment: CDR1 DFQATT and CDR2 SNEGSKA (reference sequence). Trimming took 0 bases from V and 2 from J, leaving 16 bases between them. The CDR3 extends over 16 amino acids. The chain's CDR3 is CSARDRGGGPNYGYTF. Here the CDR3 DNA reads TGCAGTGCTAGAGATCGGGGCGGAGGTCCCAACTATGGCTACACCTTC.

The chain recombines TRBV9 with TRBJ1-5, with TRBD1 matching 9 bases. This CDR3 is 14 amino acids long. Germline assignment: CDR1 SGDLS and CDR2 YYNGEE. Trimming took 9 bases from V and 6 from J; bases not matched to a gene: 10. The CDR3 protein is CAIPRDREAQPQHF. CDR3 coding DNA: TGTGCCATCCCCCGGGACAGGGAGGCTCAGCCCCAGCATTTT.

In regard to this clonotype: At one of its ends the junction is not consistent with the germline gene, which may arise from a read error. This CDR3 is CASAGGPETRYF. The CDR3 DNA sequence: TGTGCCAGTGCCGGGGGGCCGGAGACCCGGTACTTC. This rearrangement joins TRBV7-2 to TRBJ2-5; perhaps TRBD2 as D (7 bases). The CDR3 covers 12 residues. The V gene's germline CDR1 is SGHTA and CDR2 FQGNSA.

The CDR3 DNA reads as TGTGCCAGCAGATTACTAGCGGGGGGGCGAAATGAGCAGTTCTTC. It yields the protein CASRLLAGGRNEQFF. The chain links TRBV6-2 or TRBV6-3 to TRBJ2-1; 13 bases align to TRBD2. The CDR3 runs 15 residues. Germline CDR1 MNHEY, CDR2 SVGEGT. V shed 6 bases, J shed 7 bases, and the junction held 6 bases outside the gene matches.

This CDR3 is CASSVEDRLTDTQYF. In DNA form, the CDR3 reads TGTGCCAGCAGCGTAGAAGACAGACTCACAGATACGCAGTATTTT. The chain joins TRBV9 to TRBJ2-3; D may be TRBD1 (5 bases). Per germline, CDR1 SGDLS and CDR2 YYNGEE. Trimming cost V 0 bases and J 2 bases, with 10 bases left between them. The CDR3 consists of 15 residues.